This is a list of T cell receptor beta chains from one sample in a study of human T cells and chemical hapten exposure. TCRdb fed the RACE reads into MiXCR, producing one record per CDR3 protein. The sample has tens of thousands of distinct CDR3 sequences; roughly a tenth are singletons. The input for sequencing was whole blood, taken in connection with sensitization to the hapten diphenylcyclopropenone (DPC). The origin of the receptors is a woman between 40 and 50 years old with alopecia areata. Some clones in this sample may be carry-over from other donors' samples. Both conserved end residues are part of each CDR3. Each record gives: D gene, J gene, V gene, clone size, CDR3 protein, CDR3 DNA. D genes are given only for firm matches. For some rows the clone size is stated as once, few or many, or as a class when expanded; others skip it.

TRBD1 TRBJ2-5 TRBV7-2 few CASSSQGQGQETQYF TGTGCCAGCAGCTCTCAGGGACAGGGGCAAGAGACCCAGTACTTC
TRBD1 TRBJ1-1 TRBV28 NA CASSEWTGGDTEAFF TGTGCCAGCAGTGAGTGGACAGGTGGAGACACTGAAGCTTTCTTT
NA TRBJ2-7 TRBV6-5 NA CASSSPSRGRLYEQYF TGTGCCAGCAGTTCTCCCTCGCGGGGGCGCTTGTACGAGCAGTACTTC
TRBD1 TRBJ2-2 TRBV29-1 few CSVFSPRQGNTGELFF TGCAGCGTATTCTCTCCGAGACAGGGGAACACCGGGGAGCTGTTTTTT
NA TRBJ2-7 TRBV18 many CASSPDPMSYEQYF TGTGCCAGCTCACCCGACCCCATGTCCTACGAGCAGTACTTC
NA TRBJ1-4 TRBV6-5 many CASSGTGTRREKLFF TGTGCCAGCAGTGGAACCGGGACACGGAGGGAAAAACTGTTTTTT
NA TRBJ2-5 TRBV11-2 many CASSRGTREPQYF TGTGCCAGCAGCCGAGGGACTCGCGAGCCCCAGTACTTC
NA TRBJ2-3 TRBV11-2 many CASSLVSTDTQYF TGTGCCAGCAGCTTAGTGAGCACAGATACGCAGTATTTT
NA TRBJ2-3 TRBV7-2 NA CASSYNRASTDTQYF TGTGCCAGCAGCTACAACAGGGCTAGCACAGATACGCAGTATTTT
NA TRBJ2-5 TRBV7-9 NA CASSPTSRETQYF TGTGCCAGCAGCCCGACGTCCCGGGAGACCCAGTACTTC
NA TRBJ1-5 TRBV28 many CASSSYSDRDNQPQHF TGTGCCAGCAGTTCCTACTCAGACAGAGACAATCAGCCCCAGCATTTT
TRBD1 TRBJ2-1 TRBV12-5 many CASGSEGGQGYF TGTGCTAGTGGTTCCGAGGGGGGACAGGGGTATTTC
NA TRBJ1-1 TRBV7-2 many CASSLKGEGSMNTEAFF TGTGCCAGCAGCTTAAAAGGGGAAGGTAGCATGAACACTGAAGCTTTCTTT
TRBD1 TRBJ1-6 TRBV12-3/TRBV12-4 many CASKRTGVNSPLHF TGTGCCAGCAAGAGGACAGGGGTAAATTCACCCCTCCACTTT
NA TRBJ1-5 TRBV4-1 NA CASSQEGDQPQHF TGCGCCAGCAGCCAAGAAGGCGATCAGCCCCAGCATTTT
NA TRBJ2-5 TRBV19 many CASSVFPEETQYF TGTGCCAGTAGTGTTTTTCCAGAAGAGACCCAGTACTTC
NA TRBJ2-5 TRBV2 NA CASNQMSFRETQYF TGTGCCAGCAATCAAATGAGTTTTCGAGAGACCCAGTACTTC
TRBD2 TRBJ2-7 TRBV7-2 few CASSPGAGEQYF TGTGCCAGCAGCCCGGGAGCGGGGGAGCAGTACTTC
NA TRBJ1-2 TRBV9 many CASSVSRNYGYTF TGTGCCAGCAGCGTTTCCAGAAACTATGGCTACACCTTC
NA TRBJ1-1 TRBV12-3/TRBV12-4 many CASSLRDPNTEAFF TGTGCCAGCAGTTTGAGGGACCCGAACACTGAAGCTTTCTTT
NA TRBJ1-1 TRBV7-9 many CASSLAGANTEAFF TGTGCCAGCAGCTTAGCAGGGGCGAACACTGAAGCTTTCTTT
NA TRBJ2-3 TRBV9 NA CASSVTGSPEDTQYF TGTGCCAGCAGCGTCACGGGATCCCCGGAAGATACGCAGTATTTT
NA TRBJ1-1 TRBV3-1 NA CASSRIFDTEAFF TGTGCCAGCAGCCGTATTTTTGACACTGAAGCTTTCTTT
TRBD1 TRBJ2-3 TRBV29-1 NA CSVGQGQGEGTQYF TGCAGCGTCGGACAGGGACAGGGAGAGGGTACGCAGTATTTT
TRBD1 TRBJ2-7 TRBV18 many CASSTYQGQGTDEQYF TGTGCCAGCTCAACTTATCAGGGACAGGGGACCGACGAGCAGTACTTC
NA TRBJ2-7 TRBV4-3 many CASSQTPSTERLYEQYF TGCGCCAGCAGCCAAACGCCGAGCACAGAGCGCCTCTACGAGCAGTACTTC
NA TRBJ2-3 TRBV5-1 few CASSSLQDTSIDTQYF TGCGCCAGCAGCTCATTACAGGATACTAGCATAGATACGCAGTATTTT
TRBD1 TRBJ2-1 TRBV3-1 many CASSQDQGGPYNEQFF TGTGCCAGCAGCCAAGATCAAGGGGGCCCCTACAATGAGCAGTTCTTC
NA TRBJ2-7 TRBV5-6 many CASSLYGVQTYEQYF TGTGCCAGCAGCTTGTATGGAGTTCAGACCTACGAGCAGTACTTC
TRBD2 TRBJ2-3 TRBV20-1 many CSQGGGATSTDTQYF TGCAGTCAGGGCGGGGGGGCCACTAGCACAGATACGCAGTATTTT
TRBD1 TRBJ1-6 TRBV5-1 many CASSSGTGDVSPLHF TGCGCCAGCAGCTCCGGGACAGGGGACGTGTCACCCCTCCACTTT
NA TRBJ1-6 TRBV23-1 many CASSQRTQPGNSPLHF TGCGCCAGCAGTCAAAGGACCCAACCGGGTAATTCACCCCTCCACTTT
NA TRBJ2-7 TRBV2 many CASSSYEQYF TGTGCCAGTTCCTCCTACGAGCAGTACTTC
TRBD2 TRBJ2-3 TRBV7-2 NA CAAALGGGTTDTQYF TGTGCCGCAGCATTGGGCGGGGGAACGACAGATACGCAGTATTTT
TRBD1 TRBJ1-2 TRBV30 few CAWRARDRGLYGYTF TGTGCCTGGAGAGCCCGGGACAGGGGATTATATGGCTACACCTTC
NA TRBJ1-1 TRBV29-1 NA CSAHAQGLNTEAFF TGCAGCGCTCACGCACAGGGACTGAACACTGAAGCTTTCTTT
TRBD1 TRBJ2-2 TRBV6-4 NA CASSDSPGTGTTGELFF TGTGCCAGCAGTGACTCCCCCGGGACAGGGACCACCGGGGAGCTGTTTTTT
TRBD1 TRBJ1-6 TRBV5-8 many CASSSWDRGNSPLHF TGTGCCAGCAGCTCCTGGGACAGGGGAAATTCACCCCTCCACTTT
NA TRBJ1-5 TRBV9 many CASSPGSGQPQHF TGTGCCAGCAGCCCGGGTTCTGGGCAGCCCCAGCATTTT
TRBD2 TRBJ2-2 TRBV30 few CAWRNLADITGELFF TGTGCCTGGAGGAATCTAGCGGACATCACCGGGGAGCTGTTTTTT
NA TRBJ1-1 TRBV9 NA CASSEGRLNTEAFF TGTGCCAGCAGCGAGGGGAGATTGAACACTGAAGCTTTCTTT
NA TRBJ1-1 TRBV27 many CASKSLIGGGTEAFF TGTGCCAGCAAATCCTTAATTGGAGGGGGGACTGAAGCTTTCTTT
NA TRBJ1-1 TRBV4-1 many CASSQEGRSNTEAFF TGCGCCAGCAGCCAAGAGGGCAGGAGCAACACTGAAGCTTTCTTT
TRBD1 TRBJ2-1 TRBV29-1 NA CSVLTGGDERYEQFF TGCAGCGTTCTTACAGGGGGCGATGAGAGGTATGAGCAGTTCTTC
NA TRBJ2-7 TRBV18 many CASSRELGYEQYF TGTGCCAGCTCACGAGAGTTAGGCTACGAGCAGTACTTC
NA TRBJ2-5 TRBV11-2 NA CASSWPGGESQETQYF TGTGCCAGCAGCTGGCCCGGGGGCGAAAGCCAAGAGACCCAGTACTTC
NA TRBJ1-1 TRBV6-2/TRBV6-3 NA CASSEAENTEAFF TGTGCCAGCTCGGAGGCTGAGAACACTGAAGCTTTCTTT